This T cell receptor (beta chain) was recovered during a study of blood T cells in healthy people across ages. The study's findings and limits: A roughly linear age-dependent decrease characterized TCR beta diversity per million T cells. It was the long-lived donors that had more naive CD4+ cells and higher diversity than aged donors.

Each sample used at least 6.5 million PBMCs. Comments on this clonotype: The antigen is undetermined.

For the second PCR, which ran for 7 to 11 cycles, a sample-barcoded 5' primer and a J-beta primer mix were used. From the 5' RACE reads, TCRdb called clonotypes with MiXCR, one entry per CDR3 protein. The sample has fewer than 2,000,000 distinct CDR3 sequences; about 39% are singletons. The ends were cut back, 5 bases at V and 8 bases at J, with 13 bases in the middle. There are 13 residues in the CDR3. Germline CDR1 SGHRS, CDR2 YFSETQ. The chain recombines TRBV5-1 with TRBJ1-4; no definite D call. This clonotype originated in a human donor in good health. The source material was blood. CDR3 nucleotides: TGCGCCAGCAGATTCGGGGTTGGGGAAAAACTGTTTTTT. Translating gives CASRFGVGEKLFF.